Given below is one T cell receptor beta chain in context. As processed by the authors: Nucleated cell counts were estimated from reference gene primer amplification. Here immunoSEQ multiplex PCR was the method, and the copy in TCRdb shows in-frame clones only, minus some. V and J calls and clone size are as listed in that table; D and trimming were resolved from the DNA. Here the sample spans around 180,000 clones, under 80% being singletons. CDR3 length: 17 residues. V gave up 4 bases and J gave up 0 bases, with 16 bases separating them. Germline V gene lookup returns CDR1 MNHNS and CDR2 SASEGT. The sample is drawn from a study of blood T cell repertoires in COVID-19. Whole-study context: Donors in the United States, Italy and Spain gave samples during acute or convalescent COVID-19. T cells, B-cell-depleted T cells, or PBMCs supplied cDNA or gDNA.

The sequence came from a woman older than 75 with acute or convalescent COVID-19. The chain is built from TRBV6-1 and TRBJ1-3; D might be TRBD1 (5 bases). The sequenced sample consisted of peripheral blood. The CDR3 loop is CASSGIQDGASGNTIYF. As DNA, the CDR3 is TGTGCCAGCAGTGGGATACAGGACGGAGCCTCTGGAAACACCATATATTTT.